This T cell receptor (beta chain) comes out of a study of blood T cell repertoires in COVID-19. For the study at large: Some COVID-19 samples were acute and others convalescent; all came from the United States, Italy and Spain. PBMCs, B-cell-depleted T cells, or T cells provided the cDNA or gDNA that made up the material.

The authors' processing: Reference gene primer amplification in the assay estimated nucleated cell counts. Generated by immunoSEQ multiplex PCR, the TCRdb table keeps only in-frame clones and is missing some. V and J calls and clone size are as listed in that table; D and trimming were resolved from the DNA. Counted here are more than 200,000 clones, roughly 90% occurring once; the ten biggest clones make up over 1.5%. The table lists this clone with a few counts. Input material: peripheral blood. The sequence came from a man aged 70-80 years with acute or convalescent COVID-19.

CDR3 protein: CASSQDLSGSGYEQYF. The CDR3 DNA reads TGTGCCAGCAGCCAAGACCTCAGCGGGAGCGGCTACGAGCAGTACTTC. The rearrangement joins TRBV14 to TRBJ2-7, with 8 bases lining up with TRBD2. This CDR3 comprises 16 residues. Germline V gene data show CDR1 as SGHDN and CDR2 as FVKESK. V lost 0 bases and J lost 3; bases outside the gene matches: 7.